This TCR beta chain appears in the sequencing data of a study of tumor and adjacent non-tumor tissue in lung cancer. The overall study: Stage I to III disease affected ten to eleven men and 5 women aged roughly 31 to 85. On average, productive TCRbeta reads reached about 4 million per sample.

RNA was extracted from bulk tissue without any cell sorting. Between August and November 2014, newly diagnosed, chemotherapy-naive lung cancer patients underwent thoracic surgery in China. Three rounds of nested PCR, following a modified ARM-PCR protocol, produced the TCRbeta library. In TCRdb, the multiplex PCR reads were re-called with MiXCR into one record per CDR3 protein. This sample has tens of thousands of distinct CDR3 sequences, with 75% to 90% found just once. This clonotype is medium-sized in the sample. This CDR3 has 14 amino acids. Deletions cut 1 base from V and 10 bases from J, with 17 bases between. Germline V gives CDR1 SQVTM, CDR2 ANQGSEA.

The material sequenced was lung tumor tissue. The TCR comes from a woman between 50 and 59 years old with non-small cell lung cancer. The rearrangement links TRBV29-1 to TRBJ2-1; the D call may be TRBD1 or TRBD2 (6 bases each). The chain's CDR3 is CSVEGHTGAWEQFF. The CDR3 DNA reads TGCAGCGTTGAAGGGCACACGGGGGCATGGGAGCAGTTCTTC.